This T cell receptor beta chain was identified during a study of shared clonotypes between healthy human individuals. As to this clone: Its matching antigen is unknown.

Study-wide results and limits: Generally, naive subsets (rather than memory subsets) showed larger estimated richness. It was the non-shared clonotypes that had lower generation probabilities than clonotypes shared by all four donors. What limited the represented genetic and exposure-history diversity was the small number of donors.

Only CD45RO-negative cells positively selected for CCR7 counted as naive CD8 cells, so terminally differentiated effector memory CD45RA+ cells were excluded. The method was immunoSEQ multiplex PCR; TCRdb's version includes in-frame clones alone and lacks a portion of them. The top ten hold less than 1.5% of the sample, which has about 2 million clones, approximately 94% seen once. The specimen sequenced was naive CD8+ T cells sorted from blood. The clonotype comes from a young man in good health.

CDR3 nucleotides: TGTGCCATTACCATAGCGGGAGAGGGAGATATCCCGATGGGAGATACGCAGTATTTT. Amino acids: CAITIAGEGDIPMGDTQYF. This chain uses TRBV10-3 with TRBJ2-3; 9 bases are shared with TRBD2. V lost 9 bases, J lost 5 bases, and 24 bases stayed unmatched. CDR1 is ENHRY, CDR2 SYGVKD, per germline. The CDR3 totals 19 residues.